A selection of T cell receptor beta chains follows, all from one sample in a study of cytomegalovirus exposure and HLA in healthy donors. Measured with immunoSEQ multiplex PCR; TCRdb has only the in-frame clones, and not every one. The table has roughly 180,000 clones, about 75% seen once; the top ten hold roughly 8.2%. Sequencing was done on a sample of PBMCs. These receptors originate from a woman aged 35 to 49 in good health and CMV-seropositive. Both conserved end residues are part of each CDR3. A D gene is named only where the DNA matches it firmly. The listing skips clone size in some rows; elsewhere it reads once, few, many or a size class.

size	D	V	J	DNA	CDR3
few	TRBD1	TRBV19	TRBJ1-1	TGTGCCAGTAGTATGGACAGGGGGCAGAACACTGAAGCTTTCTTT	CASSMDRGQNTEAFF
-	-	TRBV28	TRBJ1-4	TGTGCCAGCAGTTTAAAGGGGCAAAAACTGTTTTTT	CASSLKGQKLFF
few	-	TRBV4-3	TRBJ2-7	TGCGCCAGCAGCACCCGGGCCGAGGGCGAGCAGTACTTC	CASSTRAEGEQYF
-	TRBD2	TRBV5-5	TRBJ2-7	TGTGCCAGCAGCTTGGCTAGCGGGAGGGCCTTGGACTACGAGCAGTACTTC	CASSLASGRALDYEQYF
-	TRBD2	TRBV28	TRBJ2-1	TGTGCCAGCAGTTTAAGGCTAGCGGGTGTGGGTGAGCAGTTCTTC	CASSLRLAGVGEQFF
-	-	TRBV10-3	TRBJ1-2	TGTGCCCCCCGGACAGCCCCCGCCTATGGCTACACCTTC	CAPRTAPAYGYTF
-	TRBD1	TRBV28	TRBJ2-2	TGTGCCAGCAGTTTCGACAGGGGGGGTACTCCGAACACCGGGGAGCTGTTTTTT	CASSFDRGGTPNTGELFF
few	TRBD2	TRBV5-1	TRBJ2-7	TGCGCCAGCAGCTTGGCGGCTAGCGGGAGGGCCCAGCAGTACTTC	CASSLAASGRAQQYF
-	TRBD1	TRBV10-1	TRBJ2-4	TGCGCCAGCAGTGACAGGGGGCTTAACATTCAGTACTTC	CASSDRGLNIQYF
many	-	TRBV7-9	TRBJ2-7	TGTGCCAGCAGACGAAACAAAGACGAGCAGTACTTC	CASRRNKDEQYF
few	TRBD1	TRBV29-1	TRBJ2-3	TGCAGCGTCGGAACTGCCGGGACAGGATCAGATACGCAGTATTTT	CSVGTAGTGSDTQYF
-	TRBD1	TRBV2	TRBJ2-7	TGTGCCAGCAGCCTAGGACAGGGGGCGGACGAGCAGTACTTC	CASSLGQGADEQYF
-	TRBD2	TRBV5-4	TRBJ2-7	TGTGCCAGCAGCGGGACTAGCGGAAGCGAGCAGTACTTC	CASSGTSGSEQYF
few	TRBD1	TRBV10-3	TRBJ2-7	TGTGCCATCAGTGGGACAGGGTTGGACTACGAGCAGTACTTC	CAISGTGLDYEQYF
-	-	TRBV5-1	TRBJ1-1	TGCGCCAGCAGCTGGGGCTTGGCAGGGGCGAACACTGAAGCTTTCTTT	CASSWGLAGANTEAFF
-	TRBD2	TRBV5-1	TRBJ2-1	TGCGCCAGCAGCTTGGATCGGGCGGGAGTTAATGAGCAGTTCTTC	CASSLDRAGVNEQFF
-	-	TRBV28	TRBJ1-6	TGTGCCAATGGAGCGGGCTCCTATAATTCACCCCTCCACTTT	CANGAGSYNSPLHF
-	TRBD2	TRBV11-2	TRBJ2-5	TGTGCCAGCAGCTTAATCTTAGCGGGACGGGAGACCCAGTACTTC	CASSLILAGRETQYF
-	-	TRBV18	TRBJ1-5	TGTGCCAGCTCACAGGGACAACAAAATCAGCCCCAGCATTTT	CASSQGQQNQPQHF
-	TRBD1	TRBV5-6	TRBJ1-6	TGTGCCAGCAGCTCGATAGGACAGGGGGCACCCCTCCACTTT	CASSSIGQGAPLHF
-	-	TRBV19	TRBJ1-1	TGTGCCAGTAGCCAGACAGGGAACACTGAAGCTTTCTTT	CASSQTGNTEAFF
-	-	TRBV9	TRBJ2-7	TGTGCCAGCAGCCCGAACTCTAGAGCCGAGCAGTACTTC	CASSPNSRAEQYF
-	TRBD2	TRBV5-1	TRBJ2-1	TGCGCCAGCAGCTTGGGTAGCGGGCTCAACAATGAGCAGTTCTTC	CASSLGSGLNNEQFF
once	TRBD1	TRBV11-2	TRBJ2-7	TGTGCCAGCAGTCGGGACAGGGTTACCTACGAGCAGTACTTC	CASSRDRVTYEQYF
-	TRBD1	TRBV2	TRBJ2-7	TGTGCCAGCAGTCCTACGGGACAGGGACCCTCCTACGAGCAGTACTTC	CASSPTGQGPSYEQYF
-	TRBD1	TRBV6-5	TRBJ2-1	TGTGCCAGCAGCCCTACAGGGGGGAAGCAGTTCTTC	CASSPTGGKQFF
-	TRBD2	TRBV6-5	TRBJ2-5	TGTGCCAGCAGAACTAGCGGGAGAGGGGAGACCCAGTACTTC	CASRTSGRGETQYF
-	-	TRBV5-1	TRBJ1-5	TGCGCCAGCAGCTCTAATGGAGGGAATCAGCCCCAGCATTTT	CASSSNGGNQPQHF
-	-	TRBV7-8	TRBJ1-1	TGTGCCAGCAGCTTAGCGGACCCCTTCACGGGGAGTGAAGCTTTCTTT	CASSLADPFTGSEAFF
once	TRBD1	TRBV7-6	TRBJ1-2	TGTGCCAGCAGCCCGGACAGGGGGCTCTATGGCTACACCTTC	CASSPDRGLYGYTF
-	-	TRBV6-6	TRBJ2-1	TGTGCCAGCAGTTACGTGGCACGTGAGCAGTTCTTC	CASSYVAREQFF
-	-	TRBV10-3	TRBJ2-3	TGTGCCATCAGTGAGTTTGGGAATTCCCCCCGAGGGACAGATACGCAGTATTTT	CAISEFGNSPRGTDTQYF
once	TRBD1	TRBV4-2	TRBJ1-3	TGTGCCAGCAGCCAAGAGTCAGGGGGCTCTGGAAACACCATATATTTT	CASSQESGGSGNTIYF
-	-	TRBV6-6	TRBJ1-2	TGTGCCAGCAGTTACCGGGGTACCAGGAGTGGCTACACCTTC	CASSYRGTRSGYTF